This TCR beta chain was profiled in a study of graft-versus-host responses after intestinal transplantation. The CDR3 covers 15 residues. Germline V gene data show CDR1 as MGHRA and CDR2 as YSYEKL. V lost 1 base and J lost 3, with 10 bases in between. Concerning this clone itself: Its target is not known.

Only in-frame clones appear in the TCRdb table, and some are missing; sequencing was by immunoSEQ multiplex PCR. Of 35,000 to 45,000 clones in the sample, approximately 93% were seen once. The V and J genes are TRBV4-1 and TRBJ1-5; perhaps TRBD1 as D (5 bases). Here the sequenced sample was unstimulated CD4+ T cells sorted from spleen or lymph node cells, taken before transplant. The TCR was taken from a human donor who was the organ donor for an intestinal transplant. As DNA, the CDR3 is TGCGCCAGCAGCCAAGGCGGGGGAACCAATCAGCCCCAGCATTTT. Protein sequence: CASSQGGGTNQPQHF.